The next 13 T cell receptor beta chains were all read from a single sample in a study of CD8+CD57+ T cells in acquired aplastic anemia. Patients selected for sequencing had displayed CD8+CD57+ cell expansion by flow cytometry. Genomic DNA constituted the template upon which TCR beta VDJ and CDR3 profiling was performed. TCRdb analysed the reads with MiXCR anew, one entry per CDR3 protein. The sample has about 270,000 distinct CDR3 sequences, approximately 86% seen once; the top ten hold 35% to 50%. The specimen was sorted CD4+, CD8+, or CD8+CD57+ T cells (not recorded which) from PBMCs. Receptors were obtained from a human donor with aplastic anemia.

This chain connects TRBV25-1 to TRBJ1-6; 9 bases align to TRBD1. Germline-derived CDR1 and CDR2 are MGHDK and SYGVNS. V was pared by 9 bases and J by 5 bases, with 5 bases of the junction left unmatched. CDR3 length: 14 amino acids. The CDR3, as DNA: TGTGCCAGTACGGGACAGGGAGATAATTCACCCCTCCACTTT. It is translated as CASTGQGDNSPLHF.

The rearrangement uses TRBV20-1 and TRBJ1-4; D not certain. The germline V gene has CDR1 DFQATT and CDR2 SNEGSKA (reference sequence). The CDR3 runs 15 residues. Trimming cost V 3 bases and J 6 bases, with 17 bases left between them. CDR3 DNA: TGCAGTGCTAGGGAAGCTGTGTGGGGAGATGAAAAACTGTTTTTT. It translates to CSAREAVWGDEKLFF.

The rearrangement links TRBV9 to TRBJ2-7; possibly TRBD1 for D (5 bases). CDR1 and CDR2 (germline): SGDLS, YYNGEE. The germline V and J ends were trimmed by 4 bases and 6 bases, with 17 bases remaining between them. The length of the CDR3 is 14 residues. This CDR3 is CASSTGPVGFEQYF. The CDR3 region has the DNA TGTGCCAGCAGCACAGGACCGGTGGGGTTCGAGCAGTACTTC.

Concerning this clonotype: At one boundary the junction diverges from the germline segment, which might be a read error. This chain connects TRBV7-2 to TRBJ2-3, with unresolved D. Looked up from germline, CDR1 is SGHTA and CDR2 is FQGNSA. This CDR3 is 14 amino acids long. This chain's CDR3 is CASSPATSSASDRF. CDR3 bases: TGTGCCAGCAGCCCAGCTACGAGCAGTGCTTCGGACCGGTTT.

In nucleotides, the CDR3 is TGTGCCAGCAGCGTAGAGCGGACAGGCAACACTACGGCTTATTTT. Translating it yields CASSVERTGNTTAYF. V gene TRBV7-2 combines with J gene TRBJ2-3; 7 bases are a match to TRBD1. The CDR3 totals 15 residues. V shed 5 bases and J 15 bases; nucleotides not matched to a gene: 20. Per the germline V gene, CDR1 is SGHTA and CDR2 is FQGNSA.

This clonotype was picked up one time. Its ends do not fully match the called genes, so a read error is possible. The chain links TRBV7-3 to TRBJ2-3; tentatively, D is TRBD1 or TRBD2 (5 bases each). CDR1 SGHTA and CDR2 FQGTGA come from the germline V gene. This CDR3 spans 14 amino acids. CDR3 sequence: CASSSTGASGETHF. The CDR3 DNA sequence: TGTGCCAGCAGTTCAACCGGGGCTTCCGGAGAGACCCATTTT.

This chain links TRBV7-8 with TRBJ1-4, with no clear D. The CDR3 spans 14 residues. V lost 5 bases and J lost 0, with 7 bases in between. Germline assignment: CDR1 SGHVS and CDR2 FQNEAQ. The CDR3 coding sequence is TGTGCCAGCAGCCCCACGTCAACTAATGAAAAACTGTTTTTT. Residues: CASSPTSTNEKLFF.

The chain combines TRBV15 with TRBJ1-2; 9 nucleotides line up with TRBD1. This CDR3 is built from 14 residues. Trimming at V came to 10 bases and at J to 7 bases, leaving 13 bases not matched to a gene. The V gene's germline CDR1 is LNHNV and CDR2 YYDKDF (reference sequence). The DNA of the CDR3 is TGTGCCAGCTTCCGGCACAGGGGGCGCTGTGGCTACACCTTC. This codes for CASFRHRGRCGYTF. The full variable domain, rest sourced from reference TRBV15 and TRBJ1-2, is DAMVIQNPRYQVTQFGKPVTLSCSQTLNHNVMYWYQQKSSQAPKLLFHYYDKDFNNEADTPDNFQSRRPNTSFCFLDIRSPGLGDTAMYLCASFRHRGRCGYTFGSGTRLTVV.

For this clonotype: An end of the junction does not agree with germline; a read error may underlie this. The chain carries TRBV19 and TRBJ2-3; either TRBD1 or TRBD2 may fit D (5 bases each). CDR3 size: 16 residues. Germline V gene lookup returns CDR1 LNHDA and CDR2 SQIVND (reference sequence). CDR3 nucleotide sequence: TGTGCCAGTAGTATAGATCGGGACCGGTACACATATACGCAGTTTTTT. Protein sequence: CASSIDRDRYTYTQFF.

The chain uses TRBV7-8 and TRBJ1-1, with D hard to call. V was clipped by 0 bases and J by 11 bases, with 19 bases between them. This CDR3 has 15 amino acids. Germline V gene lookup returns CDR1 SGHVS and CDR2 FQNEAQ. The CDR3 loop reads CASSLARAADTQAFF. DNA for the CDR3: TGTGCCAGCAGCTTAGCGCGGGCAGCCGACACGCAGGCTTTCTTT.

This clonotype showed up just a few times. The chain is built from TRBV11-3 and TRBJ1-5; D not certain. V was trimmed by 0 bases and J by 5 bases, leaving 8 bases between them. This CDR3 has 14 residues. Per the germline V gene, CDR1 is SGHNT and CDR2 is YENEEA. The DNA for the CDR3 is TGTGCCAGCAGCTTAGATTATACAGATCAGCCCCAGCATTTT. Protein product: CASSLDYTDQPQHF. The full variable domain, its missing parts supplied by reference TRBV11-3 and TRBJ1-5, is EAGVVQSPRYKIIEKKQPVAFWCNPISGHNTLYWYLQNLGQGPELLIRYENEEAVDDSQLPKDRFSAERLKGVDSTLKIQPAELGDSAVYLCASSLDYTDQPQHFGDGTRLSIL.

The CDR3 bases are TGTGCCAGCAGTGGTGATACGGGGAGCACCGGGGAGCAGTATTTT. Translating gives CASSGDTGSTGEQYF. The V and J genes are TRBV9 and TRBJ2-3, with D perhaps matching TRBD2 (5 bases). The CDR3 is 15 residues long. Germline V gene sequence: CDR1 SGDLS, CDR2 YYNGEE. Trimming shortened V by 5 bases and J by 11 bases, and 24 bases separated the two germline ends.

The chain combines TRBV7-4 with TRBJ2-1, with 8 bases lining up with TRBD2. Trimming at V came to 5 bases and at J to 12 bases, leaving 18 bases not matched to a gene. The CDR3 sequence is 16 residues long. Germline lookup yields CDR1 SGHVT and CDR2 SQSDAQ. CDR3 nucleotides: TGTGCCAGCAGCCGGGGGGGCGGAAACGCTGAGGCTTTGCAGTTCTTC. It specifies CASSRGGGNAEALQFF. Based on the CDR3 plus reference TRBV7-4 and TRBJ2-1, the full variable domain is GAGVSQSPRYKVAKRGRDVALRCDSISGHVTLYWYRQTLGQGSEVLTYSQSDAQRDKSGRPSGRFSAERPERSVSTLKIQRTEQGDSAVYLCASSRGGGNAEALQFFGPGTRLTVL.